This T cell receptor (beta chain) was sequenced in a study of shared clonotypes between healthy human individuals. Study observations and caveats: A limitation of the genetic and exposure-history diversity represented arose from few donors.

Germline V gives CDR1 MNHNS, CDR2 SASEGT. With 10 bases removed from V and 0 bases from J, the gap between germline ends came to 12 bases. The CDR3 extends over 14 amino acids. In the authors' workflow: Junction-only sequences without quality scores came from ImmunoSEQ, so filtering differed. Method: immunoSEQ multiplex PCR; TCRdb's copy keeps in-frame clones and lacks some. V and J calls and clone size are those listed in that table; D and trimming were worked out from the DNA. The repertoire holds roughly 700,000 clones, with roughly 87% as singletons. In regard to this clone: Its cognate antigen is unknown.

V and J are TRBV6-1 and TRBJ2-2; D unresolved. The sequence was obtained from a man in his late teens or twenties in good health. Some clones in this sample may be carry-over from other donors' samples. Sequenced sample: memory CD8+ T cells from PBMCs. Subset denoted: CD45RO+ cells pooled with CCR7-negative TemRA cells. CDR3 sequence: CATTPKSNTGELFF. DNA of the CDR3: TGTGCCACCACTCCTAAATCGAACACCGGGGAGCTGTTTTTT.